These 17 T cell receptor beta chains were sequenced from one sample in a study of CD8+ T cells in alopecia areata (dated by TCRdb to the late 2010s). The library was obtained by the immunoSEQ multiplex PCR assay. To provide template for TCR sequencing, every sample had RNA extracted and reverse transcribed into cDNA. The source is immuneACCESS, and TCRdb retained only in-frame sequences with V and J called. Part of the clones is not carried over; for the studies checked, unresolved V genes explain less than half of this, and the remainder is unexplained. The sample table holds approximately 130,000 clones, of which roughly 50% were seen once. The ten top clones hold under 12% of the sample. Sequences were obtained from NKG2D-low CD8+ T cells sorted from blood. What the cell subset or site label conveys for this sample: sorted CD8+ NKG2D-low blood T cells. The receptors come from a human donor with alopecia areata.

This clone was seen a handful of times. The sample contains more than one DNA sequence encoding this CDR3. This chain connects TRBV29-1 to TRBJ2-7; tentatively, D is TRBD1 (5 bases). Trimming left V 6 bases short and J 3 bases short, with 6 bases between. CDR1 is SQVTM, CDR2 ANQGSEA, per germline. The CDR3 extends over 10 amino acids. For the CDR3, the DNA is TGCAGCGTAAGGGGCTACGAGCAGTACTTC. It yields the protein CSVRGYEQYF.

The rearrangement joins TRBV5-1 to TRBJ2-7; TRBD1 matches at 8 bases. CDR3 length: 14 amino acids. V gave up 2 bases and J gave up 5 bases; unmatched junction bases: 6. The germline CDR1 and CDR2 sequences are SGHRS and YFSETQ. CDR3: CASSFGQGADEQYF. The CDR3 nucleotides are TGCGCCAGCAGCTTTGGTCAGGGGGCTGACGAGCAGTACTTC.

The CDR3 DNA reads TGTGCCAGCAGCTCCGGGACAGATCAGCCCCAGCATTTT. Protein: CASSSGTDQPQHF. The chain employs TRBV7-9 and TRBJ1-5, with 7 bases that match TRBD1. The germline CDR1 and CDR2 sequences are SEHNR and FQNEAQ (reference sequence). Trimming at V came to 4 bases and at J to 5 bases, leaving 2 bases not matched to a gene. The CDR3 loop spans 13 amino acids.

In this sample, this clone turned up a few times. V and J are TRBV27 and TRBJ2-1; D is perhaps TRBD2 (6 bases). Germline assignment: CDR1 MNHEY and CDR2 SMNVEV (reference sequence). The V end lost 8 bases, the J end lost 7 bases, and 9 bases lay between the germline ends. This CDR3 has 11 residues. CDR3 sequence reads: CASGAGNEQFF. The CDR3 region has the DNA TGTGCCAGCGGGGCGGGGAATGAGCAGTTCTTC.

This chain uses TRBV5-1 with TRBJ1-2; TRBD1 might be the D (5 bases). The CDR3 length is 16 residues. Per germline, CDR1 SGHRS and CDR2 YFSETQ. Trimming removed 0 bases at V and 3 bases at J, with 15 bases between. In nucleotides, the CDR3 is TGCGCCAGCAGCTTGGAAGGAGGGGCAACCTACTATGGCTACACCTTC. It specifies CASSLEGGATYYGYTF.

The chain has TRBV4-2 and TRBJ2-1; D is perhaps TRBD1 (6 bases). The CDR3 sequence is 13 residues long. The germline gives CDR1 LGHNA, CDR2 YNFKEQ. Trimming shortened V by 3 bases and J by 7 bases, and 10 bases separated the two germline ends. CDR3 in DNA: TGTGCCAGCAGCCAGGCCACAGGGAATGAGCAGTTCTTC. Protein sequence: CASSQATGNEQFF.

The V and J genes are TRBV6-5 and TRBJ2-7; D is possibly TRBD1 or TRBD2 (5 bases each). Germline V lookup: CDR1 MNHEY, CDR2 SVGAGI. The CDR3 consists of 15 residues. Trimming pared 1 base from V and 2 bases from J, leaving 12 bases between. The CDR3 sequence: CASSYWDGGTYEQYF. CDR3 in DNA: TGTGCCAGCAGTTACTGGGACGGAGGAACCTACGAGCAGTACTTC.

This clone was found a few times. The gene calls are TRBV11-2 and TRBJ2-3; D unresolved. The germline V gene has CDR1 SGHAT and CDR2 FQNNGV. Between the trimmed V and J ends, which lost 6 bases and 4 bases, there was a span of 17 bases. This CDR3 has 15 amino acids. The CDR3 reads CASRAVGWVADTQYF. CDR3 sequence (DNA): TGTGCCAGCAGAGCCGTGGGGTGGGTGGCAGATACGCAGTATTTT.

CDR3 in DNA: TGTGCCAGCAGTTGGACTAGCGGCTACGAGCAGTACTTC. Its translation is CASSWTSGYEQYF. This rearrangement joins TRBV27 to TRBJ2-7; 10 positions match TRBD2. The length of the CDR3 is 13 residues. Germline V CDR1 and CDR2: MNHEY, SMNVEV (reference sequence). V shed 4 bases, J shed 3 bases, and the junction held 0 bases outside the gene matches.

The rearrangement uses TRBV5-4 and TRBJ2-3, with TRBD2 matching 9 bases. The CDR3 has 15 amino acids. V lost 4 bases and J lost 4; bases outside the gene matches: 7. Germline CDR1 is SGHNT and CDR2 is YYREEE (reference sequence). The CDR3 bases are TGTGCCAGCAGCCGAATTGGACTAGCGCCAGATACGCAGTATTTT. This encodes CASSRIGLAPDTQYF.

In nucleotides, the CDR3 is TGCAGCGTTTGGGTTAAGGGGGCGCTTGGAGATACGCAGTATTTT. Translated, it gives CSVWVKGALGDTQYF. This chain connects TRBV29-1 to TRBJ2-3, with TRBD1 matching 7 bases. Germline CDR1 SQVTM, CDR2 ANQGSEA. This CDR3 is 15 amino acids long. The V gene end was trimmed by 5 bases and the J gene end by 5 bases; junction bases not matched to a gene: 13.

This clone was picked up a small number of times. The chain is built from TRBV19 and TRBJ2-3, with a weak D call TRBD2 (6 bases). The CDR3 is made up of 14 amino acids. The ends were cut back, 7 bases at V and 4 bases at J, with 15 bases in the middle. Germline assignment: CDR1 LNHDA and CDR2 SQIVND (reference sequence). CDR3 in DNA: TGTGCCAGTAACCGGGGGAGGTTAGCAGATACGCAGTATTTT. The encoded protein is CASNRGRLADTQYF.

The CDR3 here is CAWRDRQGWGNTEAFF. The DNA for the CDR3 is TGTGCCTGGAGAGACAGACAGGGATGGGGGAACACTGAAGCTTTCTTT. V gene TRBV30 combines with J gene TRBJ1-1; 7 positions agree with TRBD1. CDR1 and CDR2 from the germline V gene are GTSNPN and SVGIG (reference sequence). The CDR3 runs 16 residues. Trimming cost V 3 bases and J 1 base; bases outside gene matches: 11.

J is TRBJ2-7 and V is TRBV27, with 7 bases fitting TRBD2. The germline V gene has CDR1 MNHEY and CDR2 SMNVEV (reference sequence). The V gene end was trimmed by 3 bases and the J gene end by 5 bases; junction bases not matched to a gene: 4. The CDR3 contains 13 residues. CDR3 sequence reads: CASSLGRENEQYF. The CDR3 DNA follows: TGTGCCAGCAGTTTGGGGCGGGAGAACGAGCAGTACTTC.

The chain couples TRBV29-1 to TRBJ1-4; no reliable D call. Germline V gene sequence: CDR1 SQVTM, CDR2 ANQGSEA. The CDR3 is 13 residues long. The germline V and J ends were trimmed by 6 bases and 12 bases, with 20 bases remaining between them. The DNA for the CDR3 is TGCAGCGTCTTTGCCGCCGACCATGGGGAACTGTTTTTT. This encodes CSVFAADHGELFF.

This clone has only a few counts. Additional DNA sequences in this sample encode the identical CDR3. The rearrangement joins TRBV29-1 to TRBJ2-7; D not certain. The germline V and J ends were trimmed by 0 bases and 6 bases, with 9 bases remaining between them. CDR3 length: 12 amino acids. Germline values: CDR1 SQVTM, CDR2 ANQGSEA. This chain's CDR3 is CSVEEEGLEQYF. As DNA, the CDR3 is TGCAGCGTTGAAGAAGAAGGGCTCGAGCAGTACTTC.

This chain's CDR3 is CSVVGLAGGQTDTQYF. The CDR3 bases are TGCAGCGTTGTGGGACTAGCGGGGGGCCAGACAGATACGCAGTATTTT. The rearrangement joins TRBV29-1 to TRBJ2-3; 15 bases map to TRBD2. Unmatched junction bases numbered 5, after V lost 4 bases and J lost 3 bases. This CDR3 region has 16 residues. Germline values: CDR1 SQVTM, CDR2 ANQGSEA.